This is a list of T cell receptor beta chains from one sample in a study of molecular identifiers for immune sequencing clone quantification. TCRdb recomputed calls from the PCR reads with MiXCR, one row per CDR3 protein. The sample lists roughly 630,000 distinct CDR3 sequences, less than 30% occurring once. The sample taken for sequencing was naive CD8+ T cells from blood, with Jurkat cell RNA spiked in. The source of these receptors is a human donor in good health. Some libraries in this study had Jurkat cell RNA spiked in. Each CDR3 is given with its conserved first and last residue. Each record gives: V gene, clone size, J gene, D gene, CDR3 protein, CDR3 DNA. A D gene is named only where the DNA matches it firmly. A row's size may be missing; if present it is once, few, many or a size class.

TRBV3-1	many	TRBJ1-1	.	CASSQDLAETEAFF	TGTGCCAGCAGCCAAGATCTGGCCGAAACTGAAGCTTTCTTT
TRBV28	.	TRBJ2-7	.	CASRFSGAYEQYF	TGTGCGAGCAGGTTTTCGGGAGCCTACGAGCAGTACTTC
TRBV20-1	.	TRBJ2-1	.	CSAQGAYNEQFF	TGCAGTGCTCAGGGCGCCTACAATGAGCAGTTCTTC
TRBV5-8	.	TRBJ2-3	TRBD1	CASSSGTVHVDTQYF	TGTGCCAGCAGCTCCGGGACAGTTCACGTCGATACGCAGTATTTT
TRBV4-3	few	TRBJ2-5	TRBD2	CASSQDRTGGPQETQYF	TGCGCCAGCAGCCAAGATAGAACGGGGGGACCCCAAGAGACCCAGTACTTC
TRBV28	many	TRBJ1-1	.	CASSFQENTEAFF	TGTGCCAGCAGTTTTCAGGAGAACACTGAAGCTTTCTTT
TRBV7-8	many	TRBJ2-3	.	CASSLRGRNTQYF	TGTGCCAGCAGCTTACGGGGGCGAAATACGCAGTATTTT
TRBV2	.	TRBJ2-7	TRBD1	CASSRTGSSEQYF	TGTGCCAGCAGTAGGACAGGGAGTTCCGAGCAGTACTTC
TRBV12-3/TRBV12-4	.	TRBJ2-1	.	CASSRQGLNNEQFF	TGTGCCAGCAGTCGGCAGGGTCTGAACAATGAGCAGTTCTTC
TRBV28	many	TRBJ2-7	.	CASSQLGVYEQYF	TGTGCCAGCAGCCAGCTGGGGGTGTACGAGCAGTACTTC
TRBV4-3	many	TRBJ1-5	.	CASSQEIAREYQPQHF	TGCGCCAGCAGCCAAGAAATTGCCAGGGAGTATCAGCCCCAGCATTTT
TRBV13	.	TRBJ2-7	TRBD2	CASSLSRLAGDEQYF	TGTGCCAGCAGTCTTAGTAGACTAGCGGGCGACGAGCAGTACTTC
TRBV11-2	many	TRBJ2-1	TRBD2	CASRNSGGYNEQFF	TGTGCCAGCAGGAACAGCGGGGGATACAATGAGCAGTTCTTC
TRBV20-1	many	TRBJ1-6	.	CSARVLEQGVSPLHF	TGCAGTGCTAGAGTATTAGAACAGGGTGTTTCACCCCTCCACTTT
TRBV29-1	.	TRBJ2-3	.	CSVEDLLLAPDTQYF	TGCAGCGTTGAAGATTTACTACTAGCCCCAGATACGCAGTATTTT
TRBV10-3	few	TRBJ2-7	.	CAIRPNTRFEQYF	TGTGCCATCAGACCGAATACGAGATTCGAGCAGTACTTC
TRBV5-4	.	TRBJ2-5	TRBD1	CASSLAQGAHEETQYF	TGTGCCAGCAGCTTGGCTCAGGGGGCGCACGAAGAGACCCAGTACTTC
TRBV18	once	TRBJ1-1	.	CASSPTGTAKAGDTEAFF	TGTGCCAGCTCACCCACCGGGACGGCTAAGGCTGGGGACACTGAAGCTTTCTTT
TRBV7-2	few	TRBJ2-7	TRBD2	CASSTGTSGAIYEQYF	TGTGCCAGCAGCACTGGGACTAGCGGGGCTATCTACGAGCAGTACTTC
TRBV5-1	.	TRBJ1-1	.	CASSLGNLHNTEAFF	TGCGCCAGCAGCTTGGGAAACCTTCATAACACTGAAGCTTTCTTT
TRBV6-5	many	TRBJ2-1	TRBD1	CASSPGTGVGNEQFF	TGTGCCAGCAGTCCCGGGACAGGGGTTGGCAATGAGCAGTTCTTC
TRBV15	.	TRBJ2-7	TRBD1	CAGTADTRSYEQYF	TGTGCCGGGACAGCCGATACCCGCTCCTACGAGCAGTACTTC
TRBV14	.	TRBJ2-7	.	CASSQVGHPYEQYF	TGTGCCAGCAGCCAAGTCGGCCACCCCTACGAGCAGTACTTC
TRBV18	.	TRBJ1-1	.	CASSPPRGPGGMDTEAIF	TGTGCCAGCTCACCACCGAGGGGACCCGGAGGGATGGACACTGAAGCTATCTTT
TRBV15	.	TRBJ1-5	.	CATSRDLQVNQPQHF	TGTGCCACCAGCAGAGACTTGCAGGTTAATCAGCCCCAGCATTTT
TRBV12-3/TRBV12-4	.	TRBJ1-2	.	CASSLALQGHSSYGYTF	TGTGCCAGCAGTTTAGCGCTGCAGGGCCATTCCTCCTATGGCTACACCTTC
TRBV27	.	TRBJ1-1	.	CASSSGPTGITEAFF	TGTGCCAGCAGTTCGGGACCCACGGGGATCACTGAAGCTTTCTTT
TRBV7-9	many	TRBJ1-3	.	CAGRTGNTIYF	TGTGCCGGACGGACTGGAAACACCATATATTTT
TRBV13	few	TRBJ1-5	.	CASSLGLGGSNQPQHF	TGTGCCAGCAGCTTAGGCCTGGGGGGAAGCAATCAGCCCCAGCATTTT
TRBV14	many	TRBJ2-7	TRBD2	CASSLVGGNEQYF	TGTGCCAGCAGCCTTGTCGGGGGGAACGAGCAGTACTTC
TRBV20-1	.	TRBJ2-7	TRBD1	CSARDYGDSYEQYF	TGCAGTGCTAGAGATTACGGGGACAGCTACGAGCAGTACTTC
TRBV4-3	few	TRBJ2-1	.	CASSQERTGPNEQFF	TGCGCCAGCAGCCAAGAGAGAACAGGGCCGAATGAGCAGTTCTTC
TRBV6-2/TRBV6-3	.	TRBJ1-5	.	CASSYSRASPYSNQPQHF	TGTGCCAGCAGTTACTCGAGGGCGAGTCCTTATAGCAATCAGCCCCAGCATTTT
TRBV4-1	.	TRBJ2-1	.	CASSQVPNPFNEQFF	TGCGCCAGCAGCCAAGTCCCAAACCCCTTCAATGAGCAGTTCTTC
TRBV7-8	many	TRBJ1-1	.	CASSLDWAGSNTEAFF	TGTGCCAGCAGCTTAGATTGGGCGGGCTCGAACACTGAAGCTTTCTTT
TRBV12-3/TRBV12-4	few	TRBJ1-1	.	CASSSTVVWGTEAFF	TGTGCCAGCAGCTCGACGGTGGTGTGGGGCACTGAAGCTTTCTTT
TRBV7-9	few	TRBJ1-4	.	CASSFHRDWGGEKLFF	TGTGCCAGCAGCTTCCATCGGGATTGGGGAGGTGAAAAACTGTTTTTT
TRBV11-2	.	TRBJ1-1	.	CASSLGLSPNTEAFF	TGTGCCAGCAGCTTAGGATTGTCACCCAACACTGAAGCTTTCTTT
TRBV7-2	many	TRBJ1-2	.	CASSLFTTPGVDDYGYTF	TGTGCCAGCAGCTTATTTACCACTCCAGGGGTAGACGACTATGGCTACACCTTC
TRBV28	few	TRBJ1-1	.	CASSRAPATEAFF	TGTGCCAGCAGTAGAGCTCCCGCCACTGAAGCTTTCTTT
TRBV7-3	.	TRBJ1-5	TRBD1	CASSSPLPGQSPNQPQHF	TGTGCCAGCAGCTCCCCTTTACCGGGACAGTCACCGAATCAGCCCCAGCATTTT
TRBV6-5	many	TRBJ1-1	TRBD1	CASSLGQLMPEAFF	TGTGCCAGCAGTTTGGGACAGCTGATGCCTGAAGCTTTCTTT
TRBV5-1	many	TRBJ2-3	TRBD2	CASSFTGTSGGISTDTQYF	TGCGCCAGCAGCTTCACCGGGACTAGCGGGGGGATAAGCACAGATACGCAGTATTTT
TRBV5-6	many	TRBJ1-5	TRBD1	CASSDGQAPNQPQHF	TGTGCCAGCAGCGACGGACAGGCCCCCAATCAGCCCCAGCATTTT
TRBV2	many	TRBJ2-3	.	CASTAGTLSPTDTQYF	TGTGCCAGCACCGCCGGGACACTCTCCCCCACAGATACGCAGTATTTT
TRBV4-1	many	TRBJ1-5	.	CASSMGTGDPPQHF	TGCGCCAGCAGCATGGGGACGGGAGATCCCCCCCAGCATTTT
TRBV18	.	TRBJ1-1	TRBD1	CASSPSRGMNTEAFF	TGTGCCAGCTCACCAAGCAGGGGGATGAACACTGAAGCTTTCTTT
TRBV13	once	TRBJ2-5	TRBD2	CASSFELAGPHETQYF	TGTGCCAGCAGCTTTGAACTAGCGGGGCCCCATGAGACCCAGTACTTC
TRBV3-1	few	TRBJ2-3	.	CASSQDPEVIWSTDTQYF	TGTGCCAGCAGCCAAGATCCGGAAGTCATATGGAGCACAGATACGCAGTATTTT
TRBV27	few	TRBJ2-5	.	CASRDGGQETQYF	TGTGCCAGCAGAGATGGGGGGCAGGAGACCCAGTACTTC
TRBV2	few	TRBJ1-1	TRBD1	CASRGGQGTTEAFF	TGTGCCAGCAGGGGGGGACAGGGTACCACTGAAGCTTTCTTT
TRBV4-1	few	TRBJ2-1	.	CASSQDMGSYNEQFF	TGCGCCAGCAGCCAAGATATGGGCAGCTACAATGAGCAGTTCTTC